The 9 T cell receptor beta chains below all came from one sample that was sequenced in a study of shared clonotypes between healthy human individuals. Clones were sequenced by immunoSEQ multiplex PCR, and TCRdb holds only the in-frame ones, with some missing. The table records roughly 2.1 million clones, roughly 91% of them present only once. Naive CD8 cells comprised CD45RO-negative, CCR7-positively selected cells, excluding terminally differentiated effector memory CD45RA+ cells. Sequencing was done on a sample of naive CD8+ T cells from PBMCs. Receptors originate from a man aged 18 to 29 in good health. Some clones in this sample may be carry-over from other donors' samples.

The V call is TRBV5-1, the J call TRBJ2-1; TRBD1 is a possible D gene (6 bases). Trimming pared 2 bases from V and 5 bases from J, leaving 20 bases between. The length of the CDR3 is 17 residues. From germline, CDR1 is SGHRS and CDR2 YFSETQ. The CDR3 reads CASSFAPGELRDNEQFF. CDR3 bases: TGCGCCAGCAGCTTCGCACCAGGGGAGTTAAGGGACAATGAGCAGTTCTTC.

The CDR3, as DNA: TGTGCCAGCAGCGTAGGGACCCTCCGGGGACACGAAAAACTGTTTTTT. Amino acids: CASSVGTLRGHEKLFF. J is TRBJ1-4 and V is TRBV9; D is perhaps TRBD1 (6 bases). CDR1 SGDLS and CDR2 YYNGEE come from the germline V gene. The CDR3 totals 16 residues. The V and J ends lost 0 bases and 8 bases respectively, with 17 bases between them. The full variable domain, with the rest looked up from reference TRBV9 and TRBJ1-4, is DSGVTQTPKHLITATGQRVTLRCSPRSGDLSVYWYQQSLDQGLQFLIQYYNGEERAKGNILERFSAQQFPDLHSELNLSSLELGDSALYFCASSVGTLRGHEKLFFGSGTQLSVL.

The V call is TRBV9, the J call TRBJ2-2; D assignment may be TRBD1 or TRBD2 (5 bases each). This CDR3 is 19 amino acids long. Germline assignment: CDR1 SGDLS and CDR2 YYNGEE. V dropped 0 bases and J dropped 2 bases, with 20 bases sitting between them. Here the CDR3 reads CASSVGPRGALLNTGELFF. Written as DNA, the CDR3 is TGTGCCAGCAGCGTAGGCCCCCGAGGGGCCCTACTCAACACCGGGGAGCTGTTTTTT. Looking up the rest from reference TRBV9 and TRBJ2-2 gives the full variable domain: DSGVTQTPKHLITATGQRVTLRCSPRSGDLSVYWYQQSLDQGLQFLIQYYNGEERAKGNILERFSAQQFPDLHSELNLSSLELGDSALYFCASSVGPRGALLNTGELFFGEGSRLTVL.

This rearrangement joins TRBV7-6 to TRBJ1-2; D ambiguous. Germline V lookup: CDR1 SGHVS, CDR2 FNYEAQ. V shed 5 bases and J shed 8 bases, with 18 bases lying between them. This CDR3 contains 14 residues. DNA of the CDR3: TGTGCCAGCAGCCCCAGACACGACCCGTCCGGCTACACCTTC. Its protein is CASSPRHDPSGYTF.

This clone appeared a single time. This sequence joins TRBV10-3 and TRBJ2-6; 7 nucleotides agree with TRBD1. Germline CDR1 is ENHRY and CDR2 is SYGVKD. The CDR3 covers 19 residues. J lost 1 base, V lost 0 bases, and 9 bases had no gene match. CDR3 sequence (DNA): TGTGCCATCAGTGAGTCAGTAGACAGGGCCGGATCTGGGGCCAACGTCCTGACTTTC. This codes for CAISESVDRAGSGANVLTF.

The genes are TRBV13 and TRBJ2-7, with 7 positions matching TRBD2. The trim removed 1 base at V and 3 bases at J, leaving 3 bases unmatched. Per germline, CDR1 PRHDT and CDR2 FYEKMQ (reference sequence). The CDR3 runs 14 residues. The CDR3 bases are TGTGCCAGCAGCTTAGTGCGGGAGAGCTACGAGCAGTACTTC. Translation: CASSLVRESYEQYF.

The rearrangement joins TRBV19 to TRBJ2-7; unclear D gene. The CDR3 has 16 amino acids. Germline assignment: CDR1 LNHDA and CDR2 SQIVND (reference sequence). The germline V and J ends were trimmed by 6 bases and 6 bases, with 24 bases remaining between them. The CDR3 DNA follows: TGTGCCAGTAGCTACCCCGGGCTACTGCCCCCAGCCGAGCAGTACTTC. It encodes CASSYPGLLPPAEQYF.

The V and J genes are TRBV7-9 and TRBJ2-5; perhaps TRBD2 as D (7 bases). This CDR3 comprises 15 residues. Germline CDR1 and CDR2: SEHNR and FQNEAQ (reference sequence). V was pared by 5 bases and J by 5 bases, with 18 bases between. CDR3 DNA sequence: TGTGCCAGCAGCCCACCGGGGGGCAGGGTGGAGACCCAGTACTTC. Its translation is CASSPPGGRVETQYF. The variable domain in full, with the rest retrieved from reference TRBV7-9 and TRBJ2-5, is DTGVSQNPRHKITKRGQNVTFRCDPISEHNRLYWYRQTLGQGPEFLTYFQNEAQLEKSRLLSDRFSAERPKGSFSTLEIQRTEQGDSAMYLCASSPPGGRVETQYFGPGTRLLVL.

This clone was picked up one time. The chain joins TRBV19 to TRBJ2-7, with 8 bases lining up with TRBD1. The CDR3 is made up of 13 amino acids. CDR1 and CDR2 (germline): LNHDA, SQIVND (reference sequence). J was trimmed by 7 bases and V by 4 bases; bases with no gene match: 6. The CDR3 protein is CASSTGGLGEQYF. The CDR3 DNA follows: TGTGCCAGTAGTACAGGGGGCTTGGGAGAGCAGTACTTC.